This T cell receptor beta chain was captured in a study of cytotoxic CD8 clonotypes in ibrutinib-treated CLL listed by TCRdb under 2021. Looking at the study overall: The cohort had about a dozen relapsed/refractory and roughly 14 treatment-naive patients; 17 were IGHV unmutated. Partial responses were observed in about 25 patients and complete responses in 2; after a median follow-up of about 69 months, remission was maintained in 15 or so patients and progression was observed in approximately 12. The response samples were drawn at a median of approximately twelve months into treatment, with a range of about 6 to 40 months. An average of roughly 270,000 productive templates and tens of thousands of productive rearrangements was obtained per sample. Longitudinal samples were available for 26 of the 86 trial participants. Cryopreserved peripheral blood mononuclear cells were collected at three points: before therapy, at response, and at either sustained remission or disease progression. Patients were still on ibrutinib when every remission and progressive disease sample was collected.

What the authors observed across the whole study: At baseline, clonality was higher than in age-matched healthy donors and showed a strong correlation with circulating CD8+ T-cell counts. Sustained-remission and progressing patients did not have matched sampling times, and lymph node repertoires were not examined. Clonality rose at ibrutinib response, remained stable during sustained remission, and dropped back toward baseline at progression. Public clonotypes were rare and either shrank or stayed stable during treatment, and the rise in clonality at ibrutinib response reflected expansion of private clonotypes.

Sample time point, as interpreted from the label and publication: 12 months on ibrutinib. For TCR beta library preparation, roughly 2.2 micrograms of genomic DNA was extracted from cryopreserved PBMCs. Longitudinal blood samples from CLL patients on ibrutinib monotherapy were analyzed using high-throughput TCR beta sequencing. The patients took part in an open-label, single-center phase 2 trial of ibrutinib monotherapy. Each clonotype received, on average, 10x coverage in deep resolution sequencing performed on a MiSeq, where the target depth lay between 1 in 1 million and 1 in 200,000 T cells. TCR beta libraries were generated with the immunoSEQ hsTCRB Kit. On the authors' methods: The data were analyzed with ImmunoSEQ Analyzer and ImmunoSEQ Data Assistant, and V, D and J gene assignments followed IMGT definitions. Clonality was computed as one minus normalized Shannon entropy of productive rearrangement frequencies, ranging from 0 to 1. Only overrepresented clonotypes making up at least 0.05% of the repertoire of each patient were included in the public clonotype analysis. Around 12 age-matched healthy donor repertoires from immuneACCESS were used as controls for clonality. TCRdb re-hosts the immuneACCESS table, in-frame sequences only. Its copies lack some clones; in the studies checked, an unresolved V gene accounts for under half of them, and the cause for the rest is not known. The DNA was the basis for D and trimming; V, J and clone size are from that table. The sample yields about 140,000 clones; approximately 89% were counted once. The top ten hold approximately 10% of the sample.

Regarding this clone: The antigen it recognizes is unknown. The record has no base qualities; no much larger clone is one base away.

Trimming takes 1 base off V and 7 bases off J; junction bases not matched to a gene: 3. Reading from cysteine to phenylalanine, the CDR3 counts 15 amino acids. Only the CDR3 region is kept as DNA, spanning 45 bases read in frame from base 1. The germline V gene encodes CDR1 SGHAT and CDR2 FQNNGV. The chain is assembled from TRBV11-2 and TRBJ2-2; 10 nucleotides in the junction match TRBD1. The clonotype was recovered from a human donor with chronic lymphocytic leukemia. The source material was PBMCs, sampled after 12 months of ibrutinib treatment. The nucleotides are TGTGCCAGCAGCTTAGGACAGGGGGCTGGCGGGGAGCTGTTTTTT. Its protein is CASSLGQGAGGELFF.